The clone carrying this TCR beta chain was picked up a small number of times. Its antigen is unidentified. This entry belongs to a study of T cells in localized non-small cell lung cancer. Here immunoSEQ multiplex PCR was the method, and the copy in TCRdb shows in-frame clones only, minus some. Among fewer than 20,000 clones, around 80% were seen once, and the ten largest hold approximately 30%. The CDR3 extends over 13 amino acids. V was cut by 4 bases and J by 0 bases, with 6 bases left in between. Germline values: CDR1 KGHSH, CDR2 LQKENI. General observations from the study: There was higher T cell clonality in uninvolved adjacent lung than in tumor, and it was highest there.

The TCR sequence derives from a male donor at least 60 years old with stage III lung adenocarcinoma. Here the sequenced sample was peripheral blood, taken before any cancer treatment. The rearrangement joins TRBV18 to TRBJ2-5; D is unresolved. Here the CDR3 reads CASSLSYQETQYF. The CDR3 nucleotides are TGTGCCAGCTCACTTTCGTACCAAGAGACCCAGTACTTC. The whole variable domain, filled in from reference TRBV18 and TRBJ2-5, reads NAGVMQNPRHLVRRRGQEARLRCSPMKGHSHVYWYRQLPEEGLKFMVYLQKENIIDESGMPKERFSAEFPKEGPSILRIQQVVRGDSAAYFCASSLSYQETQYFGPGTRLLVL.